This T cell receptor (beta chain) was found in a study of blood T cell repertoires in COVID-19. Study-level information: T cells, B-cell-depleted T cells, or PBMCs provided the cDNA or gDNA that served as material.

This clone has just one count. V was cut by 1 base and J by 2 bases, with 11 bases left in between. The germline V gene encodes CDR1 MGHRA and CDR2 YSYEKL. CDR3 length equals 15 residues. Repertoires were generated with immunoSEQ multiplex PCR, while TCRdb's copy carries only in-frame clones and drops some. The sample comprises a few hundred thousand clones, around 89% of which are singletons, and 2% to 2.5% rests with the top ten. The sequencing input was PBMCs or T cells enriched from blood (not recorded which). The chain links TRBV4-1 to TRBJ2-5; D is perhaps TRBD2 (5 bases). The TCR comes from a young woman who had recovered from COVID-19. CDR3 coding DNA: TGCGCCAGCAGCCAAGTGGTGAGAGGGCAAGAGACCCAGTACTTC. Its protein is CASSQVVRGQETQYF.